This T cell receptor beta chain was recorded in a study of cytomegalovirus exposure and HLA in healthy donors. Across the study: Earlier findings included some 120 million unique TCR beta sequences obtained from approximately 170 million T cells. Whole-study findings and limits: Both high specificity and high sensitivity reportedly marked the classifier's diagnosis of cytomegalovirus status. Across donors, most TCRs were seen rarely, yet some public ones were widespread. Another analysis was done later, and it associated 16,951 TCR beta sequences with HLA alleles at 0.05 false discovery rate.

As for this clone: Its cognate antigen is unknown.

The CDR3 totals 13 residues. Germline V lookup: CDR1 LNHDA, CDR2 SQIVND (reference sequence). The ends lost 6 bases at V and 3 bases at J; junction bases unmatched: 2. The PCR contained 60 Vbeta and 13 Jbeta primers. Method: immunoSEQ multiplex PCR; TCRdb's copy keeps in-frame clones and lacks some. Of 100,000 to 150,000 clones listed, around 74% were seen once; the top ten hold roughly 4.1%. This receptor was identified in a woman in her 50s in good health and CMV-seropositive. The sample consisted of PBMCs. The chain combines TRBV19 with TRBJ1-2, with 9 positions matching TRBD1. The CDR3 region has the DNA TGTGCCAGTAGGGACAGGGGAGACTATGGCTACACCTTC. Protein sequence: CASRDRGDYGYTF.